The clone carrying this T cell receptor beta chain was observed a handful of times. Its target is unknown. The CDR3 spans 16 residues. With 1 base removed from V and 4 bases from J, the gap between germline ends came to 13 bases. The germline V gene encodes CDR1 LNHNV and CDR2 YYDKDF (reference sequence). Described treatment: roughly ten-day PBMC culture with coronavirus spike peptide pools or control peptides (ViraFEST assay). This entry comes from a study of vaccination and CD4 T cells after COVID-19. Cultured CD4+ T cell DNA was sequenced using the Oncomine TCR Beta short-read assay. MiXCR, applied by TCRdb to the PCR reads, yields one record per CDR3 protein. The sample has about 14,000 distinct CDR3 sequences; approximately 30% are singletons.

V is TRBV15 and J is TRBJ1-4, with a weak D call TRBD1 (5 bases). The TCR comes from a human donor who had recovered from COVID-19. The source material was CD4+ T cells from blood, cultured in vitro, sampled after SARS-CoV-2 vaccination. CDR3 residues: CATSRVGGRNNEKLFF. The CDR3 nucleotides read TGTGCCACCAGCAGAGTCGGGGGAAGGAATAATGAAAAACTGTTTTTT.